One and the same sample provided the 16 T cell receptor beta chains below, sequenced in a study of T cell responses to AZD1222 COVID-19 vaccine. Clones were sequenced by immunoSEQ multiplex PCR, and TCRdb holds only the in-frame ones, with some missing. The table includes some 180,000 clones, 90% to 95% detected once. The sample here was peripheral blood, taken 28 days after the second dose of the MenACWY control vaccine. All receptors come from an adult who received the MenACWY meningococcal vaccine as a control.

The chain joins TRBV5-4 to TRBJ1-1; possible D gene TRBD1, 5 bases. The CDR3 has 13 residues. Germline V gene sequence: CDR1 SGHNT, CDR2 YYREEE (reference sequence). The V end lost 4 bases, the J end lost 1 base, and 8 bases lay between the germline ends. CDR3: CASSVGQNTEAFF. The CDR3 DNA follows: TGTGCCAGCAGCGTAGGACAGAACACTGAAGCTTTCTTT.

J is TRBJ2-3 and V is TRBV5-1; a weak D match, TRBD2 (5 bases). Germline assignment: CDR1 SGHRS and CDR2 YFSETQ. V lost 0 bases, J lost 4 bases, and 9 bases lay in between. The CDR3 has 14 residues. This CDR3 reads CASSLALRADTQYF. The CDR3 DNA is TGCGCCAGCAGCTTGGCGTTGCGGGCAGATACGCAGTATTTT. Filled out from reference TRBV5-1 and TRBJ2-3, the complete variable domain reads KAGVTQTPRYLIKTRGQQVTLSCSPISGHRSVSWYQQTPGQGLQFLFEYFSETQRNKGNFPGRFSGRQFSNSRSEMNVSTLELGDSALYLCASSLALRADTQYFGPGTRLTVL.

CDR3 residues: CASSQEVFRGYTF. The DNA for the CDR3 is TGTGCCAGCAGCCAAGAGGTATTTCGGGGCTACACCTTC. The gene calls are TRBV3-1 (or the pseudogene TRBV3-2) and TRBJ1-2; D is uncertain. CDR3 length: 13 amino acids. The V end was cut by 0 bases, the J end by 8 bases, with 10 bases between. The germline V gene encodes CDR1 LGHDT and CDR2 YNNKEL (reference sequence).

The rearrangement uses TRBV28 and TRBJ2-3; D not certain. Germline V lookup: CDR1 MDHEN, CDR2 SYDVKM. The CDR3 length is 12 residues. Trimming removed 5 bases at V and 7 bases at J, with 10 bases between. This CDR3 reads CASSIRTNTQYF. In DNA, the CDR3 is TGTGCCAGCAGTATACGCACGAATACGCAGTATTTT.

The genes are TRBV2 and TRBJ1-1; TRBD1 aligns across 9 bases. J was trimmed by 4 bases and V by 5 bases; bases with no gene match: 5. This CDR3 has 14 residues. Per germline, CDR1 SNHLY and CDR2 FYNNEI. CDR3 nucleotide sequence: TGTGCCAGCAGTACAGGGGGCAAGGGCACTGAAGCTTTCTTT. Residues: CASSTGGKGTEAFF.

The chain carries TRBV5-1 and TRBJ1-2; TRBD1 matches 7 bases. The J segment lost 6 bases and the V segment lost 3 bases, leaving 5 bases of the junction unmatched. The CDR3 has 13 residues. Germline V CDR1 and CDR2: SGHRS, YFSETQ. This CDR3 is CASSSPDRNGYTF. CDR3 in DNA: TGCGCCAGCAGCTCGCCGGACAGGAATGGCTACACCTTC.

The chain recombines TRBV6-6 with TRBJ1-2; 9 bases fit TRBD1. The trim removed 5 bases at V and 6 bases at J, leaving 4 bases unmatched. CDR1 is MNHNY, CDR2 SVGAGI, per germline (reference sequence). The CDR3 covers 13 residues. The CDR3 here is CASSDRGLNGYTF. The CDR3 nucleotides read TGTGCCAGCAGTGACAGGGGGTTGAATGGCTACACCTTC.

The CDR3 protein is CASRSTVDTEAFF. For the CDR3, the DNA is TGCGCCAGCAGGAGCACAGTCGACACTGAAGCTTTCTTT. V usage is TRBV10-1 and J usage is TRBJ1-1; unclear D gene. The CDR3 has 13 residues. Germline assignment: CDR1 WNHNN and CDR2 SYGVQD (reference sequence). V gave up 6 bases and J gave up 3 bases, with 11 bases separating them.

The chain employs TRBV19 and TRBJ2-7; 7 bases match TRBD2. Germline V gene lookup returns CDR1 LNHDA and CDR2 SQIVND (reference sequence). Unmatched junction bases numbered 4, after V lost 1 base and J lost 7 bases. The CDR3 sequence is 13 residues long. This CDR3 reads CASSIGGLSEQYF. The CDR3 DNA follows: TGTGCCAGTAGTATAGGGGGACTATCGGAGCAGTACTTC.

This clone was seen only once. V and J are TRBV5-1 and TRBJ1-2, with TRBD1 identical over 11 bases. Losses at the gene ends were 2 bases for V and 5 bases for J; bases not matched to a gene: 2. Per the germline V gene, CDR1 is SGHRS and CDR2 is YFSETQ. CDR3 length: 14 amino acids. The DNA of the CDR3 is TGCGCCAGCAGCTTCGGACAGGGGGCTTATGGCTACACCTTC. The encoded protein is CASSFGQGAYGYTF.

The chain employs TRBV6-5 and TRBJ2-5; the match to TRBD2 covers 7 bases. The germline V gene has CDR1 MNHEY and CDR2 SVGAGI. The length of the CDR3 is 14 residues. V was clipped by 5 bases and J by 5 bases; unmatched bases: 8. CDR3 coding DNA: TGTGCCAGCAGTCCCCGGGGGGTGGAGGAGACCCAGTACTTC. Its translation: CASSPRGVEETQYF.

This chain connects TRBV7-2 to TRBJ2-1; unclear D gene. V dropped 5 bases and J dropped 4 bases, with 12 bases sitting between them. CDR3 length: 14 amino acids. The germline V gene encodes CDR1 SGHTA and CDR2 FQGNSA. In DNA, the CDR3 is TGTGCCAGCAGCCCCCTCGGAAGATACAATGAGCAGTTCTTC. Translation gives CASSPLGRYNEQFF. The full variable domain, its missing parts supplied by reference TRBV7-2 and TRBJ2-1, is GAGVSQSPSNKVTEKGKDVELRCDPISGHTALYWYRQSLGQGLEFLIYFQGNSAPDKSGLPSDRFSAERTGGSVSTLTIQRTQQEDSAVYLCASSPLGRYNEQFFGPGTRLTVL.

This chain links TRBV30 with TRBJ1-6, with D perhaps TRBD1 (6 bases). There are 17 residues in the CDR3. The V end was cut by 1 base, the J end by 0 bases, with 13 bases between. Germline assignment: CDR1 GTSNPN and CDR2 SVGIG (reference sequence). CDR3 region: CAWSGGAGSSYNSPLHF. Written as DNA, the CDR3 is TGTGCCTGGAGTGGGGGGGCAGGGAGCTCCTATAATTCACCCCTCCACTTT.

The chain joins TRBV9 to TRBJ1-1; no clear D gene. This CDR3 has 14 residues. Germline CDR1 is SGDLS and CDR2 is YYNGEE. Trimming cost V 2 bases and J 0 bases, with 8 bases left between them. The CDR3 region has the DNA TGTGCCAGCAGCGTCCAGAGCATGAACACTGAAGCTTTCTTT. Translation gives CASSVQSMNTEAFF.

The chain recombines TRBV7-8 with TRBJ1-5; tentative D call: TRBD1 (6 bases). Per the germline V gene, CDR1 is SGHVS and CDR2 is FQNEAQ. The V and J ends lost 5 bases and 11 bases respectively, with 22 bases between them. The CDR3 consists of 15 residues. The CDR3 region is CASSKAGGSTGTQHF. Here the CDR3 DNA reads TGTGCCAGCAGCAAAGCGGGAGGGAGTACAGGGACCCAGCATTTT.

The CDR3 spells CASSSGTGGVNTIYF. The CDR3 DNA follows: TGTGCCAGCAGTTCCGGGACAGGGGGTGTAAACACCATATATTTT. The chain uses TRBV6-5 and TRBJ1-3, with TRBD1 identical over 11 bases. Germline-derived CDR1 and CDR2 are MNHEY and SVGAGI. The CDR3 length is 15 residues. J was trimmed by 6 bases and V by 4 bases; bases with no gene match: 5.